Following are 29 T cell receptor beta chains from one sample sequenced in a study of CD8 T cells in ankylosing spondylitis (dated 2017 in TCRdb). On the study overall, not on this receptor specifically: A TCR beta motif of several highly homologous amino acid variants appeared characteristic of blood from ankylosing spondylitis patients.

Library preparation used 5' RACE. Sequencing was carried out with an Illumina HiSeq 2500. TCRdb reworked the public reads: Q25 trimming with fastp, MiXCR clone assembly, productive beta chains retained. Rows matching on CDR3 protein sequence are summarized as one entry with the most common DNA and genes. Present in this sample are 470,000 or so distinct CDR3 sequences, roughly 27% of which were seen just once. In total, the top ten clones hold about 0.92% of the sample. Antigens of these TCRs are unknown. What was sequenced was blood, either unsorted or a sorted T cell fraction (not recorded which). The receptors come from a male donor with ankylosing spondylitis.

This clonotype occurred a few times. The chain recombines TRBV2 with TRBJ2-3; TRBD2 matches 10 bases. The length of the CDR3 is 13 residues. V trimming: 4 bases; J trimming: 5 bases; junction bases outside the gene matches: 0. Germline lookup yields CDR1 SNHLY and CDR2 FYNNEI. The CDR3 spells CASSGTSGDTQYF. CDR3 DNA: TGTGCCAGCAGTGGGACTAGCGGAGATACGCAGTATTTT.

The V gene is TRBV20-1, the J gene TRBJ2-2, with 8 bases lining up with TRBD2. Germline CDR1 is DFQATT and CDR2 is SNEGSKA (reference sequence). This CDR3 region has 15 residues. The trim removed 0 bases at V and 5 bases at J, leaving 5 bases unmatched. CDR3 nucleotides: TGCAGTGCTAGAGATCCGGGAGGGTGGACCGGGGAGCTGTTTTTT. Translated, it gives CSARDPGGWTGELFF.

This clonotype appeared a few times. The V and J genes are TRBV29-1 and TRBJ2-1, with TRBD2 identical over 9 bases. V shed 7 bases and J 5 bases; nucleotides not matched to a gene: 15. The CDR3 spans 16 residues. CDR1 and CDR2 from the germline V gene are SQVTM and ANQGSEA. The CDR3 is CSAPPLAGRTHNEQFF. As DNA, the CDR3 is TGCAGCGCCCCCCCCCTAGCGGGACGCACCCACAATGAGCAGTTCTTC.

The chain links TRBV28 to TRBJ2-5; 7 bases map to TRBD1. Germline V CDR1 and CDR2: MDHEN, SYDVKM. There are 14 residues in the CDR3. Trimming cost V 2 bases and J 5 bases; bases outside gene matches: 5. CDR3 sequence reads: CASSLPYRGETQYF. In DNA, the CDR3 is TGTGCCAGCAGTTTACCTTACAGGGGCGAGACCCAGTACTTC.

This clonotype has a handful of counts. This chain links TRBV5-5 with TRBJ2-2, with a possible D match to TRBD2 (5 bases). Trimming shortened V by 4 bases and J by 6 bases, and 13 bases separated the two germline ends. The CDR3 length is 14 residues. The germline V gene has CDR1 SGHKS and CDR2 YYEKEE (reference sequence). The CDR3 bases are TGTGCCAGCAGCCTAGGAACGGAGGCCGGGGAGCTGTTTTTT. Protein: CASSLGTEAGELFF. Variable domain in full (rest from reference TRBV5-5 and TRBJ2-2): DAGVTQSPTHLIKTRGQQVTLRCSPISGHKSVSWYQQVLGQGPQFIFQYYEKEERGRGNFPDRFSARQFPNYSSELNVNALLLGDSALYLCASSLGTEAGELFFGEGSRLTVL.

The chain uses TRBV20-1 and TRBJ2-3, with 8 bases identical to TRBD1. The germline CDR1 and CDR2 sequences are DFQATT and SNEGSKA (reference sequence). This CDR3 spans 14 amino acids. Unmatched junction bases numbered 6, after V lost 5 bases and J lost 2 bases. CDR3 protein: CSASQGANTDTQYF. CDR3 DNA sequence: TGCAGTGCTTCCCAGGGGGCAAACACAGATACGCAGTATTTT.

This clonotype appeared a few times. The chain is built from TRBV30 and TRBJ2-2, with 10 bases identical to TRBD1. CDR1 GTSNPN and CDR2 SVGIG come from the germline V gene (reference sequence). The CDR3 consists of 13 residues. The V and J ends lost 5 bases and 8 bases, in that order; junction bases with no gene match: 5. The CDR3 DNA sequence: TGTGCCTGGTGGGGACAGGGGTTAGGGGAGCTGTTTTTT. Protein: CAWWGQGLGELFF.

The V gene is TRBV29-1, the J gene TRBJ2-1; TRBD1 might be the D (5 bases). CDR1 SQVTM and CDR2 ANQGSEA come from the germline V gene. This CDR3 contains 16 residues. The V gene lost 0 bases and the J gene lost 0 bases, with 12 bases spanning the gap. CDR3 residues: CSVEEGLSSSYNEQFF. Here the CDR3 DNA reads TGCAGCGTTGAAGAGGGGCTTTCGAGCTCCTACAATGAGCAGTTCTTC.

This clonotype was detected a few times. CDR3 sequence: CAWSPLAPGELFF. DNA of the CDR3: TGTGCCTGGAGTCCACTAGCCCCCGGGGAGCTGTTTTTT. The chain uses TRBV30 and TRBJ2-2, with D possibly matching TRBD2 (6 bases). Germline V gene sequence: CDR1 GTSNPN, CDR2 SVGIG (reference sequence). The length of the CDR3 is 13 residues. V gave up 2 bases and J gave up 6 bases, with 10 bases separating them. Looking up the rest from reference TRBV30 and TRBJ2-2 gives the full variable domain: SQTIHQWPATLVQPVGSPLSLECTVEGTSNPNLYWYRQAAGRGLQLLFYSVGIGQISSEVPQNLSASRPQDRQFILSSKKLLLSDSGFYLCAWSPLAPGELFFGEGSRLTVL.

The rearrangement uses TRBV29-1 and TRBJ1-5; possibly TRBD1 for D (5 bases). The ends were cut back, 5 bases at V and 5 bases at J, with 13 bases in the middle. CDR1 is SQVTM and CDR2 is ANQGSEA in the germline V gene. The CDR3 is 13 amino acids. The CDR3 spells CSVLGDGDQPQHF. Written as DNA, the CDR3 is TGCAGCGTTCTGGGGGACGGAGATCAGCCCCAGCATTTT. The full variable domain, completed using reference TRBV29-1 and TRBJ1-5, is SAVISQKPSRDICQRGTSLTIQCQVDSQVTMMFWYRQQPGQSLTLIATANQGSEATYESGFVIDKFPISRPNLTFSTLTVSNMSPEDSSIYLCSVLGDGDQPQHFGDGTRLSIL.

There are a few counts of this clonotype. The chain has TRBV10-3 and TRBJ2-3; D might be TRBD2 (6 bases). CDR1 and CDR2 from the germline V gene are ENHRY and SYGVKD. V was clipped by 8 bases and J by 1 base, with 13 bases between them. The CDR3 covers 14 residues. The CDR3 coding sequence is TGTGCCATCTGGACGGGAGCGGGCACAGATACGCAGTATTTT. Its translation: CAIWTGAGTDTQYF.

The V call is TRBV20-1, the J call TRBJ2-5; weak D call: TRBD2 (6 bases). V was trimmed by 3 bases and J by 5 bases, leaving 7 bases between them. Germline V gene sequence: CDR1 DFQATT, CDR2 SNEGSKA (reference sequence). CDR3 size: 11 residues. The CDR3 sequence: CSASGGETQYF. The DNA of the CDR3 is TGCAGTGCTAGTGGAGGGGAGACCCAGTACTTC.

This clonotype has just a few counts. This chain joins TRBV5-1 and TRBJ1-6; possible D gene TRBD1, 6 bases. In germline, CDR1 is SGHRS, CDR2 YFSETQ. Trimming took 3 bases from V and 10 from J, leaving 26 bases between them. The CDR3 length is 18 residues. CDR3 nucleotides: TGCGCCAGCAGCTCGGGACAATGGGGGATCAGGAAGGAGTCACCCCTCCACTTT. It encodes CASSSGQWGIRKESPLHF.

The chain carries TRBV2 and TRBJ2-7; D may be TRBD2 (7 bases). Trimming removed 7 bases from V and 3 bases from J, with 13 bases in between. The CDR3 sequence is 13 residues long. Germline CDR1 SNHLY, CDR2 FYNNEI. The CDR3 nucleotides are TGTGCCAGCATGACAAGGGGGGGCTACGAGCAGTACGTC. This sequence encodes CASMTRGGYEQYV.

The gene calls are TRBV7-9 and TRBJ2-2; 7 bases agree with TRBD2. Trimming removed 1 base from V and 3 bases from J; junction bases left unmatched: 5. CDR3 length equals 16 residues. In germline, CDR1 is SEHNR, CDR2 FQNEAQ (reference sequence). The CDR3 nucleotides are TGTGCCAGCAGCTTAGACCGCGGGAGATACACCGGGGAGCTGTTTTTT. Its protein product is CASSLDRGRYTGELFF.

This clonotype occurred a few times. The V and J genes are TRBV20-1 and TRBJ1-1; weak D call: TRBD1 (6 bases). The CDR3 is 13 residues long. V dropped 6 bases and J dropped 4 bases, with 15 bases sitting between them. Germline CDR1 is DFQATT and CDR2 is SNEGSKA (reference sequence). The CDR3 coding sequence is TGCAGTGCCCATCCCATGGGGGCCACTGAAGCTTTCTTT. The encoded protein is CSAHPMGATEAFF.

The chain uses TRBV20-1 and TRBJ2-1; TRBD2 matches 7 bases. Germline CDR1 and CDR2: DFQATT and SNEGSKA (reference sequence). V lost 1 base to trimming and J lost 0 bases; unmatched junction nucleotides: 3. The CDR3 spans 15 residues. As DNA, the CDR3 is TGCAGTGCTAGAGTACAGCGGGACTCCTACAATGAGCAGTTCTTC. Protein product: CSARVQRDSYNEQFF.

This sequence joins TRBV11-1 and TRBJ2-5; the D is unclear. V lost 0 bases, J lost 3 bases, and 8 bases lay in between. CDR3 length: 14 amino acids. Germline V gene lookup returns CDR1 SGHAT and CDR2 FQDESV (reference sequence). CDR3 DNA: TGTGCCAGCAGCTTAGCGGGCGGAAAAGAGACCCAGTACTTC. Its translation is CASSLAGGKETQYF.

V and J are TRBV12-3 or TRBV12-4 and TRBJ2-1, with a weak D call TRBD1 (5 bases). This CDR3 is built from 10 residues. The germline V and J ends were trimmed by 8 bases and 12 bases, with 11 bases remaining between them. The CDR3 DNA reads as TGTGCCAGCTTTAGGGGCAGGCAGTTCTTC. It specifies CASFRGRQFF.

This chain links TRBV5-1 with TRBJ2-1, with 7 bases that match TRBD2. Per the germline V gene, CDR1 is SGHRS and CDR2 is YFSETQ. The CDR3 is made up of 16 amino acids. The ends lost 4 bases at V and 4 bases at J; junction bases unmatched: 11. The CDR3 region is CASSQAGSTLYNEQFF. The CDR3 nucleotides read TGCGCCAGCAGCCAAGCGGGATCAACCCTTTACAATGAGCAGTTCTTC.

The chain recombines TRBV19 with TRBJ2-6; D remains ambiguous. The V gene's germline CDR1 is LNHDA and CDR2 SQIVND (reference sequence). The CDR3 spans 16 residues. Trimming took off 2 bases at V and 1 base at J, with 9 bases between the two ends. CDR3 sequence: CASSILVPSGANVLTF. CDR3 DNA: TGTGCCAGTAGTATACTGGTCCCATCTGGGGCCAACGTCCTGACTTTC. Combining the CDR3 with reference TRBV19 and TRBJ2-6 gives the whole variable domain DGGITQSPKYLFRKEGQNVTLSCEQNLNHDAMYWYRQDPGQGLRLIYYSQIVNDFQKGDIAEGYSVSREKKESFPLTVTSAQKNPTAFYLCASSILVPSGANVLTFGAGSRLTVL.

V is TRBV7-2 and J is TRBJ2-7; TRBD2 matches 8 bases. Germline CDR1 and CDR2: SGHTA and FQGNSA. The CDR3 loop spans 14 amino acids. V lost 5 bases, J lost 2 bases, and 5 bases stayed unmatched. The CDR3 nucleotides read TGTGCCAGCAGCGGGACTAGAGGAGCCTACGAGCAGTACTTC. This codes for CASSGTRGAYEQYF.

J is TRBJ2-7 and V is TRBV18; D possibly corresponds to TRBD1 (7 bases). With 2 bases removed from V and 7 bases from J, the gap between germline ends came to 12 bases. The CDR3 loop spans 13 amino acids. CDR1 KGHSH and CDR2 LQKENI come from the germline V gene. For the CDR3, the DNA is TGTGCCAGCTCACCAGGCAGGGGGGATGAGCAGTACTTC. Its translation: CASSPGRGDEQYF.

This clonotype appeared a few times. The V call is TRBV18, the J call TRBJ2-1; 8 nucleotides match TRBD2. The CDR3 totals 15 residues. After removal of 5 bases from V and 7 bases from J, the junction contained 10 bases not matched to a gene. From germline, CDR1 is KGHSH and CDR2 LQKENI. The CDR3 DNA is TGTGCCAGCTCATTCCCGGGAGGGCGACAGAATGAGCAGTTCTTC. Residues: CASSFPGGRQNEQFF.

In its sample, this clonotype was seen a few times. The chain joins TRBV27 to TRBJ1-6; D gene ambiguous. CDR3 length: 18 amino acids. Trimming shortened V by 4 bases and J by 0 bases, and 16 bases separated the two germline ends. The germline gives CDR1 MNHEY, CDR2 SMNVEV (reference sequence). The CDR3 region is CASSSQGVPSSYNSPLHF. The DNA for the CDR3 is TGTGCCAGCAGTTCCCAAGGCGTACCCAGCTCCTATAATTCACCCCTCCACTTT.

This clonotype turned up a few times. The V and J genes are TRBV2 and TRBJ2-7; a weak D match, TRBD1 (6 bases). In germline, CDR1 is SNHLY, CDR2 FYNNEI. The CDR3 runs 14 residues. V lost 7 bases to trimming and J lost 3 bases, with 16 bases between them. In DNA, the CDR3 is TGTGCCAGCACGAGAAGGTGGGACAACTACGAGCAGTACTTC. Amino acid sequence: CASTRRWDNYEQYF.

This clonotype was detected only a few times. V usage is TRBV4-1 and J usage is TRBJ1-2; 9 bases match TRBD1. The V segment lost 0 bases and the J segment 7 bases; nucleotides outside the gene matches: 6. Germline values: CDR1 MGHRA, CDR2 YSYEKL. The CDR3 has 15 residues. Written as DNA, the CDR3 is TGCGCCAGCAGCCAAGATTGGACAGGGGATCGTGGCTACACCTTC. As protein: CASSQDWTGDRGYTF.

This clonotype has a handful of counts. The V call is TRBV5-1, the J call TRBJ2-7, with TRBD1 as a possible D gene (5 bases). The CDR3 is made up of 14 amino acids. With 5 bases removed from V and 6 bases from J, the gap between germline ends came to 18 bases. Germline V gives CDR1 SGHRS, CDR2 YFSETQ. This chain's CDR3 is CASRETAQVSEQYF. The CDR3 nucleotides are TGCGCCAGCAGGGAGACAGCCCAGGTGTCCGAGCAGTACTTC.

J is TRBJ1-1 and V is TRBV28, with 9 bases matching TRBD1. The germline CDR1 and CDR2 sequences are MDHEN and SYDVKM. Trimming took 6 bases from V and 4 from J; bases not matched to a gene: 6. The CDR3 is made up of 14 amino acids. Here the CDR3 reads CASSPGTGSTEAFF. CDR3 DNA: TGTGCCAGCAGCCCAGGGACAGGGAGCACTGAAGCTTTCTTT.